This entry lists 10 T cell receptor beta chains sequenced from one sample in a study of blood T cell repertoires in COVID-19. Sequencing was performed with immunoSEQ multiplex PCR; in TCRdb, only in-frame clones are kept and a portion is missing. The table lists 200,000 to 250,000 clones, about four fifths of them singletons. Source material: peripheral blood. These receptors all come from a man aged 30-40 years who had recovered from COVID-19.

The gene calls are TRBV19 and TRBJ1-5; tentatively, D is TRBD1 (5 bases). The CDR3 extends over 13 amino acids. Germline assignment: CDR1 LNHDA and CDR2 SQIVND (reference sequence). V was trimmed by 8 bases and J by 11 bases, leaving 19 bases between them. The CDR3 bases are TGTGCCAGTGGGGGAGGCGGCGGTTCAGCCCAGCATTTT. Its translation is CASGGGGGSAQHF.

This clone appeared a single time. The chain joins TRBV4-1 to TRBJ2-1, with D possibly matching TRBD2 (5 bases). Trimming shortened V by 0 bases and J by 10 bases, and 19 bases separated the two germline ends. The V gene's germline CDR1 is MGHRA and CDR2 YSYEKL. This CDR3 contains 16 residues. The CDR3 sequence: CASSQEKGLGISEQFF. The CDR3 bases are TGCGCCAGCAGCCAAGAGAAAGGACTGGGGATCTCGGAGCAGTTCTTC.

In DNA, the CDR3 is TGTGCCAGCAGCTCCATGTCGGGCGGGGGCACAGATACGCAGTATTTT. It encodes CASSSMSGGGTDTQYF. The rearrangement links TRBV13 to TRBJ2-3; maybe TRBD2 (6 bases). V lost 4 bases and J lost 1, with 15 bases in between. Germline CDR1 and CDR2: PRHDT and FYEKMQ (reference sequence). The CDR3 sequence is 16 residues long.

The rearrangement uses TRBV9 and TRBJ1-2; 7 bases align to TRBD1. Germline V gives CDR1 SGDLS, CDR2 YYNGEE. The CDR3 runs 15 residues. J lost 5 bases, V lost 4 bases, and 11 bases had no gene match. CDR3 amino acids: CASSTDQGGLYGYTF. CDR3 bases: TGTGCCAGCAGCACGGACCAGGGGGGACTGTATGGCTACACCTTC. The full variable domain, rest sourced from reference TRBV9 and TRBJ1-2, is DSGVTQTPKHLITATGQRVTLRCSPRSGDLSVYWYQQSLDQGLQFLIQYYNGEERAKGNILERFSAQQFPDLHSELNLSSLELGDSALYFCASSTDQGGLYGYTFGSGTRLTVV.

The V gene is TRBV2, the J gene TRBJ2-5, with D unclear. Looked up from germline, CDR1 is SNHLY and CDR2 is FYNNEI. The CDR3 has 11 residues. The V and J ends lost 6 bases and 4 bases respectively, with 6 bases between them. The CDR3 reads CASSYRETQYF. CDR3 in DNA: TGTGCCAGCAGCTACCGAGAGACCCAGTACTTC.

This clone was counted only a few times. Within the sample, other DNA sequences also encode this same CDR3. V usage is TRBV9 and J usage is TRBJ2-5, with 9 bases matching TRBD1. From germline, CDR1 is SGDLS and CDR2 YYNGEE. V was pared by 0 bases and J by 6 bases, with 3 bases of the junction left unmatched. This CDR3 has 14 residues. The CDR3 region is CASSVEGQGQTQYF. In nucleotides, the CDR3 is TGTGCCAGCAGCGTAGAGGGACAGGGACAGACCCAGTACTTC.

The gene calls are TRBV7-9 and TRBJ1-5, with a possible D match to TRBD1 (5 bases). There are 13 residues in the CDR3. The V end lost 4 bases, the J end lost 6 bases, and 10 bases lay between the germline ends. Germline CDR1 and CDR2: SEHNR and FQNEAQ (reference sequence). CDR3 loop: CASSSFQGQPQHF. CDR3 bases: TGTGCCAGCAGCTCATTTCAGGGTCAGCCCCAGCATTTT.

The chain carries TRBV27 and TRBJ1-1; 9 positions match TRBD1. With 6 bases clipped from V and 3 bases from J, the junction kept 5 bases outside the gene matches. The CDR3 sequence is 14 residues long. In germline, CDR1 is MNHEY, CDR2 SMNVEV (reference sequence). The CDR3 bases are TGTGCCAGCAGCCGGGACAGGGCGGACACTGAAGCTTTCTTT. Encoded protein: CASSRDRADTEAFF.

The chain employs TRBV4-1 and TRBJ1-1; D perhaps matches TRBD1 (5 bases). CDR3 size: 15 residues. Trimming stripped 3 bases from V and 4 bases from J, with 15 bases between. Germline CDR1 reads MGHRA; CDR2 reads YSYEKL. CDR3 coding DNA: TGCGCCAGCAGCCACGGTCGGGGGGTTGGCACTGAAGCTTTCTTT. Amino acid sequence: CASSHGRGVGTEAFF.

The gene calls are TRBV7-3 and TRBJ2-5; TRBD2 aligns across 11 bases. Germline CDR1 is SGHTA and CDR2 is FQGTGA. The CDR3 totals 17 residues. The J segment lost 7 bases and the V segment lost 1 base, leaving 11 bases of the junction unmatched. Written as DNA, the CDR3 is TGTGCCAGCAGCTTAAGTCCGTCAGGAACTAGCGGGGGGACCCAGTACTTC. Translated, it gives CASSLSPSGTSGGTQYF.